This passage covers 17 T cell receptor beta chains from one sample sequenced in a study of beta chain features in type 1 diabetes. Of the isolated RNA, all was reverse transcribed, and so the sequenced material was expressed TCRB transcripts. Method: immunoSEQ multiplex PCR; TCRdb's copy keeps in-frame clones and lacks some. The sample holds about 180,000 clones, approximately 13% seen once. Sequenced input: central memory CD4+ T cells from blood. These receptors came from a woman aged 18-35 years in good health.

This chain links TRBV29-1 with TRBJ2-1; the match to TRBD1 covers 8 bases. The CDR3 extends over 17 amino acids. After removal of 7 bases from V and 3 bases from J, the junction contained 17 bases not matched to a gene. Germline assignment: CDR1 SQVTM and CDR2 ANQGSEA. This CDR3 is CSANRGAWRDYYNEQFF. The CDR3 DNA sequence: TGCAGCGCCAACAGGGGGGCTTGGCGAGATTACTACAATGAGCAGTTCTTC.

This clone has more than one count but fewer than ten. The chain is built from TRBV5-1 and TRBJ1-1, with TRBD1 as a possible D gene (6 bases). The CDR3 is 14 residues long. Germline loops: CDR1 SGHRS, CDR2 YFSETQ. V was trimmed by 5 bases and J by 1 base, leaving 12 bases between them. CDR3 protein: CASRVATGNTEAFF. DNA for the CDR3: TGCGCCAGCAGAGTGGCGACAGGGAACACTGAAGCTTTCTTT.

This clone appeared a few times. This chain joins TRBV6-1 and TRBJ2-7, with 11 bases matching TRBD2. The CDR3 is 13 residues long. Germline V lookup: CDR1 MNHNS, CDR2 SASEGT. V dropped 8 bases and J dropped 6; count of bases not matched to a gene: 6. In DNA form, the CDR3 reads TGTGCCAGCGGGGTGCTAGCGGGAGGCGAGCAGTACTTC. The encoded protein is CASGVLAGGEQYF.

This clone showed up just a few times. The V and J genes are TRBV18 and TRBJ1-2; TRBD1 agrees at 10 bases. The V and J ends lost 2 bases and 7 bases, in that order; junction bases with no gene match: 4. CDR3 length: 14 residues. The V gene's germline CDR1 is KGHSH and CDR2 LQKENI. The CDR3 reads CASSPRQGARGYTF. CDR3 nucleotide sequence: TGTGCCAGCTCACCAAGACAGGGGGCGCGTGGCTACACCTTC.

CDR3 sequence reads: CATTPAAGISTDTQYF. Here the CDR3 DNA reads TGCGCCACCACCCCGGCAGCGGGAATCAGCACAGATACGCAGTATTTT. The chain is built from TRBV5-1 and TRBJ2-3; 7 bases map to TRBD2. CDR1 and CDR2 from the germline V gene are SGHRS and YFSETQ. With 9 bases clipped from V and 0 bases from J, the junction kept 13 bases outside the gene matches. The CDR3 length is 16 residues.

The chain links TRBV19 to TRBJ2-4, with 10 bases matching TRBD2. Germline-derived CDR1 and CDR2 are LNHDA and SQIVND (reference sequence). Losses at the gene ends were 4 bases for V and 6 bases for J; bases not matched to a gene: 3. The length of the CDR3 is 14 residues. CDR3 bases: TGTGCCAGTAGTAAGACTAGCGGGCGAAACATTCAGTACTTC. This encodes CASSKTSGRNIQYF. Complete variable domain (other parts from reference TRBV19 and TRBJ2-4): DGGITQSPKYLFRKEGQNVTLSCEQNLNHDAMYWYRQDPGQGLRLIYYSQIVNDFQKGDIAEGYSVSREKKESFPLTVTSAQKNPTAFYLCASSKTSGRNIQYFGAGTRLSVL.

This clone was recorded a few times. The chain is built from TRBV21-1 and TRBJ2-1; the D call of TRBD2 is as the table states it, not checked on the DNA. TRBV21-1 is a pseudogene segment. The CDR3 has 13 residues. The CDR3 protein is CAIKGRGNDEQFF. The CDR3 region has the DNA TGTGCCATCAAGGGGAGGGGAAACGATGAGCAGTTCTTC.

This chain joins TRBV30 and TRBJ1-1; TRBD1 matches 7 bases. The CDR3 contains 16 residues. Losses at the gene ends were 0 bases for V and 1 base for J; bases not matched to a gene: 8. Germline assignment: CDR1 GTSNPN and CDR2 SVGIG (reference sequence). The CDR3 spells CAWSVTQTGRNTEAFF. Written as DNA, the CDR3 is TGTGCCTGGAGTGTAACCCAGACAGGGAGGAACACTGAAGCTTTCTTT.

There are many counts of this clone. CDR3 sequence (DNA): TGTGCCAGCACCCAAGGGGGGGGGCTGATTGAAGCTTTCTTT. It encodes CASTQGGGLIEAFF. The genes are TRBV7-9 and TRBJ1-1, with TRBD1 as a possible D gene (6 bases). The germline V and J ends were trimmed by 7 bases and 7 bases, with 19 bases remaining between them. Germline V gene data show CDR1 as SEHNR and CDR2 as FQNEAQ (reference sequence). The CDR3 covers 14 residues.

Comments on this clone: The identical CDR3 is also encoded by other nucleotide sequences in the sample. The V call is TRBV10-3, the J call TRBJ2-5; 11 nucleotides line up with TRBD2. Germline V gene lookup returns CDR1 ENHRY and CDR2 SYGVKD. This CDR3 region has 17 residues. The J segment lost 4 bases and the V segment lost 0 bases, leaving 7 bases of the junction unmatched. The CDR3 DNA reads TGTGCCATCAGTGAGTCGTCACTAGCGGGAGTCGGAGAGACCCAGTACTTC. It codes for CAISESSLAGVGETQYF.

This clone was seen a handful of times. The V and J genes are TRBV30 and TRBJ1-2; 7 bases map to TRBD1. Germline V gives CDR1 GTSNPN, CDR2 SVGIG (reference sequence). CDR3 length equals 13 residues. J lost 14 bases, V lost 4 bases, and 16 bases had no gene match. CDR3 sequence (DNA): TGTGCCTGGACCCCCCGGGACAGCCTCCCTGGAACCTTC. As protein: CAWTPRDSLPGTF.

This clone has a handful of counts. The chain employs TRBV6-5 and TRBJ1-2, with 7 bases identical to TRBD1. Germline V gives CDR1 MNHEY, CDR2 SVGAGI. This CDR3 spans 15 amino acids. V lost 5 bases, J lost 2 bases, and 8 bases stayed unmatched. The CDR3 nucleotides read TGTGCCAGCAGTCGGACGGGACAGCAGAACTATGGCTACACCTTC. Translating gives CASSRTGQQNYGYTF.

This rearrangement joins TRBV30 to TRBJ1-1; 9 nucleotides line up with TRBD1. The trim removed 0 bases at V and 12 bases at J, leaving 8 bases unmatched. The CDR3 covers 13 residues. Germline loops: CDR1 GTSNPN, CDR2 SVGIG (reference sequence). As DNA, the CDR3 is TGTGCCTGGAGTGTACAACAGACAGGGGGGACTTTCTTT. Translated, it gives CAWSVQQTGGTFF. Combining the CDR3 with reference TRBV30 and TRBJ1-1 gives the whole variable domain SQTIHQWPATLVQPVGSPLSLECTVEGTSNPNLYWYRQAAGRGLQLLFYSVGIGQISSEVPQNLSASRPQDRQFILSSKKLLLSDSGFYLCAWSVQQTGGTFFGQGTRLTVV.

This clone was seen a handful of times. V and J are TRBV7-2 and TRBJ1-1; no definite D call. The V end lost 6 bases, the J end lost 1 base, and 9 bases lay between the germline ends. The CDR3 contains 13 residues. Germline values: CDR1 SGHTA, CDR2 FQGNSA. CDR3 bases: TGTGCCAGCAGTCCCCAGGAGAACACTGAAGCTTTCTTT. Its translation is CASSPQENTEAFF.

The rearrangement joins TRBV19 to TRBJ2-2; perhaps TRBD1 as D (5 bases). The V and J ends lost 6 bases and 3 bases respectively, with 14 bases between them. The length of the CDR3 is 15 residues. The germline V gene encodes CDR1 LNHDA and CDR2 SQIVND (reference sequence). As DNA, the CDR3 is TGTGCCAGTAGCTCAGGGATTTCGCACACCGGGGAGCTGTTTTTT. Translated, it gives CASSSGISHTGELFF.

The sample holds a few counts of this clone. The CDR3: CALGGIRASTDTQYF. The CDR3 coding sequence is TGTGCCCTTGGAGGGATCCGTGCTAGCACAGATACGCAGTATTTT. This chain joins TRBV30 and TRBJ2-3, with a tentative D call TRBD2 (6 bases). Looked up from germline, CDR1 is GTSNPN and CDR2 is SVGIG (reference sequence). This CDR3 has 15 residues. V lost 8 bases and J 0 bases, leaving 18 bases between the germline ends.

This clone was counted a few times. V gene TRBV5-5 combines with J gene TRBJ1-1; TRBD1 might be the D (5 bases). CDR1 and CDR2 (germline): SGHKS, YYEKEE (reference sequence). V was cut by 4 bases and J by 4 bases, with 14 bases left in between. The CDR3 runs to 14 residues. The CDR3 is CASSGQIGVTEAFF. In nucleotides, the CDR3 is TGTGCCAGCAGCGGACAAATAGGCGTCACTGAAGCTTTCTTT.